This T cell receptor (beta chain) was documented in a study of blood T cell repertoires in COVID-19. Study context: Italy, Spain and the United States were the sources of the convalescent and acute COVID-19 samples. In each case, the material was cDNA or gDNA derived from T cells, B-cell-depleted T cells, or PBMCs.

J lost 6 bases, V lost 4 bases, and 8 bases had no gene match. CDR3 length equals 15 residues. The V gene's germline CDR1 is SGHRS and CDR2 YFSETQ. Authors' data handling: Quantification of nucleated cells was approximated via reference gene primer amplification. Assay used: immunoSEQ multiplex PCR; TCRdb lists only in-frame clones, some missing. The D gene and trimming were derived from the DNA, and the V and J assignments and clone size from that table. The sample has tens of thousands of clones, 86% seen once. This chain links TRBV5-1 with TRBJ2-3; 10 nucleotides match TRBD1. Specimen: peripheral blood. The source is a human donor in a cohort sampled during active COVID-19. For the CDR3, the DNA is TGCGCCAGCAGCCTGACAGGGGGCTATATTGATACGCAGTATTTT. This translates into CASSLTGGYIDTQYF. The full variable domain, with the rest looked up from reference TRBV5-1 and TRBJ2-3, is KAGVTQTPRYLIKTRGQQVTLSCSPISGHRSVSWYQQTPGQGLQFLFEYFSETQRNKGNFPGRFSGRQFSNSRSEMNVSTLELGDSALYLCASSLTGGYIDTQYFGPGTRLTVL.